This TCR beta chain came from a study of shared clonotypes between healthy human individuals (dated by TCRdb to 2018 to 2020). A note on the overall study: The cohort included three men and two women between 18 and 49 years of age. To estimate repertoire size and how much clonotype sharing occurs between individuals, the study deeply sequenced the blood TCR repertoires of several healthy adults. Different laboratories and diverse techniques were used to prepare libraries and sequence TCR repertoires, to increase sequencing depth and limit assay-specific biases. For each donor, CD4 naive and CD4 memory were each run on three plates, CD8 naive on two plates, and CD8 memory on one plate. Leukapheresis yielded between about 0.85 and 10 billion PBMCs per donor. Summary of the overall study and its limitations: Compared with non-shared clonotypes, the clonotypes found in all four sorted-subset donors had higher generation probabilities. Rarefaction of sorted-subset datasets indicated incomplete sequencing despite the large sequencing depth. Larger estimated clonotype richness was generally found for naive subsets than for memory subsets. Only blood was sampled, and tissue TCR repertoires likely differ from those in blood. Based on pairwise subsampling, the degree of clonotype sharing among donors was expected to be affected by sequencing depth. The small number of donors limited the genetic and exposure-history diversity represented. When four donors were compared, the shared fraction of clonotypes was roughly 5% for naive CD4, around 3.5% for naive CD8, 2.3% for memory CD4, and less than 0.45% for memory CD8.

Regarding this clone: This receptor's antigen is unknown. No much larger clonotype is one base removed from it; base qualities were not supplied.

Ends trimmed: V by 0 bases, J by 3 bases; bases unmatched to a gene: 8. CDR1 and CDR2 are read off the germline V gene as SGHRS and YFSETQ. The CDR3, cysteine through phenylalanine, is 16 amino acids long. This entry keeps only the CDR3 DNA: 48 bases, framed from base 1. Using the deep immunoSEQ assay, multiplex PCR amplified TCR CDR3 regions from genomic DNA. Extracted genomic DNA from each cell subset was spread evenly across all wells of several immunoSEQ 96-well plates, with each plate serving as a replicate. For sorted subsets, roughly 0.2 ug genomic DNA, equal to 30,000 or so T cell genomes, was loaded into each replicate PCR. Purified libraries were measured with a Qubit 3.0 fluorometer, size-checked on a Bioanalyzer 2100, and measured again with the KAPA Library Quantification kit. Every immunoSEQ 96-well plate was sequenced on a separate single-read 150-cycle Illumina NextSeq 550 flow cell. Regarding the original processing steps: Because the immunoSEQ output held only junctional sequences and lacked quality scores, the filtering could not match the filtering applied to full-length reads. Sequences were annotated with PyIR, a Python wrapper for IgBLAST v1.9, using IMGT germline references to assign V/J genes and CDR3. Reads with weak V/J assignments (E-value above 1e-6), missing CDR3, stop codons, out-of-frame junctions, or ambiguous translated residues were removed. A V3J clonotype was defined by an identical inferred V gene, J gene, and CDR3 amino acid sequence. The percentage overlap between two repertoires was calculated by dividing the number of shared unique clonotypes by the size of the smaller repertoire. Three approaches were used to assess repertoire richness: RTK rarefaction, the Chao1 estimator, and Recon v2.1 estimates of unobserved clonotypes. OLGA was used to compute generation probabilities for all TCRbeta clonotypes that the gDNA method yielded from a few donors. In its TCRdb copy, this immuneACCESS table keeps in-frame sequences only and misses some clones. Where compared with another copy, unresolved V genes explain less than half of these, and the others have no known cause. The V and J calls and clone size come from that table; D and trimming were worked out from the DNA. The sample has some 2.3 million clones on record, just over 90% of them singletons. The ten largest clones capture 0.3% to 0.4% of the sample.

The donors were healthy, HIV-negative adults who had no recently reported acute infections or vaccinations. All donors were Caucasian adults living in Nashville, Tennessee, USA. CD4+ T cells were enriched through magnetic negative selection, after which naive cells were positively selected on CD45RA and the remaining negative fraction served as the memory subset. After blood collection by leukapheresis, PBMCs were isolated using Ficoll-Histopaque density gradient centrifugation and then cryopreserved in the vapor phase of liquid nitrogen. Analytical flow cytometry was used to check the purity and quantity of each magnetically sorted T cell population. From each sorted fraction, genomic DNA was isolated and quantified by UV absorbance on a Nanodrop 2000c.

This receptor was taken from a man younger than 35 in good health. Some clones in this sample may be carry-over from other donors' samples. Recombination linked TRBV5-1 to TRBJ2-7, and 8 junction bases match TRBD1. The sequenced material came from naive CD4+ T cells from PBMCs. Sample cell subset or site, as interpreted from the label and publication: CD45RA+ positively selected. In nucleotides, the sequence is TGCGCCAGCAGCTTGGCCGCGGACAGGGTTTTCTACGAGCAGTACTTC. Its protein reads: CASSLAADRVFYEQYF.